This is a list of T cell receptor beta chains from one sample in a study of T cells after yellow fever vaccination. MiXCR, run by TCRdb on the 5' RACE reads, gives a single entry per CDR3 protein. This sample yields some 320,000 distinct CDR3 sequences, of which about 4% are seen a single time; roughly 25% belongs to the top ten. The source material was PBMCs, sampled 5 days after the yellow fever booster vaccination. Receptors were obtained from a man younger than 30 who received the YFV17D yellow fever vaccine. Both conserved end residues are part of each CDR3. D genes are given only for firm matches. Rows give clone size only sometimes, using once, few, many, or a class for an expanded clone.

many,TRBD2,TRBJ2-3,TRBV7-2,TGTGCCAGCAGCTTATTCGGGGGGGCCACAGATACGCAGTATTTT,CASSLFGGATDTQYF
many,NA,TRBJ2-5,TRBV5-1,TGCGCCAGCAGTAATGAGCCCTCGGAGACCCAGTACTTC,CASSNEPSETQYF
NA,NA,TRBJ2-6,TRBV10-2,TGCGCCAGCACCGCGACTGGGGCCAACGTCCTGACTTTC,CASTATGANVLTF
few,NA,TRBJ2-5,TRBV29-1,TGCAGCGTTGAGGACAGACAAGAGACCCAGTACTTC,CSVEDRQETQYF
many,TRBD1,TRBJ1-2,TRBV20-1,TGCAGTGCGAGACAGGGGTTCGTAATCGAGGGCTACACCTTC,CSARQGFVIEGYTF
NA,NA,TRBJ2-7,TRBV10-3,TGTGCCATCACGGACGAGAACTCCTACGAGCAGTACTTC,CAITDENSYEQYF
NA,NA,TRBJ2-4,TRBV11-2,TGTGCCAGCAGCTTAGTTTGGGGGGCGGAAAACATTCAGTACTTC,CASSLVWGAENIQYF
many,NA,TRBJ2-2,TRBV20-1,TGCAGTGCTCAGGACCTACGAGGGTCCACCGGGGAGCTGTTTTTT,CSAQDLRGSTGELFF
few,TRBD1,TRBJ2-5,TRBV10-3,TGTGCCATCAGTGTCGGACAGGGAGGCGAGACCCAGTACTTC,CAISVGQGGETQYF
few,NA,TRBJ2-3,TRBV15,TGTGCCACCAGCAGAGATCGAATTATGAGCACAGATACGCAGTATTTT,CATSRDRIMSTDTQYF
many,TRBD1,TRBJ1-4,TRBV20-1,TGCAGTGTTCCGACCCGGGACAGCAATGAAAAACTGTTTTTT,CSVPTRDSNEKLFF
many,NA,TRBJ2-5,TRBV27,TGTGCCAGCAGTTTACCGGGACATGACAAGACCCAGTACTTC,CASSLPGHDKTQYF
NA,NA,TRBJ1-2,TRBV4-3,TGCGCCAGCAGCCAAGGTGCCAGGACGGGCTACACCTTC,CASSQGARTGYTF
few,NA,TRBJ2-2,TRBV4-3,TGCGCCAGCAGCCAAGACTCACTCCGCGGCACCGGGGAGCTGTTTTTT,CASSQDSLRGTGELFF
few,NA,TRBJ2-2,TRBV11-2,TGTGCCAGCAGCCGGGACCGGGGCACCGGGGAGCTGTTTTTT,CASSRDRGTGELFF
NA,NA,TRBJ2-2,TRBV5-1,TGCGCCAGCAGCTTGAACGGACAGAACACCGGGGAGCTGTTTTTT,CASSLNGQNTGELFF
few,NA,TRBJ1-4,TRBV2,TGTGCCAGCTCGGGTCTAACTAATGAAAAACTGTTTTTT,CASSGLTNEKLFF
many,NA,TRBJ2-7,TRBV5-1,TGCGCCAGCAGCTTGGCGGCCTCCCCGAACTACGAGCAGTACTTC,CASSLAASPNYEQYF
many,TRBD1,TRBJ2-5,TRBV10-3,TGTGCCACCACACGACAGGGTCTAACAGAGACCCAGTACTTC,CATTRQGLTETQYF
NA,NA,TRBJ2-1,TRBV19,TGTGCCAGTAGTAGCCGCGAGGGGCGGCGACAGTTCTTC,CASSSREGRRQFF
NA,NA,TRBJ2-3,TRBV24-1,TGTGCCACCAGTGATGCATGGACCCTCACAGATACGCAGTATTTT,CATSDAWTLTDTQYF
few,NA,TRBJ1-2,TRBV6-2/TRBV6-3,TGTGCCAGCAGTTACTCGGACAGTGGCTACACCTTC,CASSYSDSGYTF
few,NA,TRBJ1-5,TRBV20-1,TGCAGTGCTAGAAACAGGATGGGCAATCAGCCCCAGCATTTT,CSARNRMGNQPQHF
many,TRBD2,TRBJ2-1,TRBV6-6,TGTGCCAGCAGTCCCTTCGGGCGGGGGGCCCAAAACAATGAGCAGTTCTTC,CASSPFGRGAQNNEQFF
NA,TRBD2,TRBJ2-3,TRBV10-3,TGTGCCATCCGGGGGGACAGCACAGATACGCAGTATTTT,CAIRGDSTDTQYF
NA,NA,TRBJ2-5,TRBV21-1,TGTGCCCCACGGGAGGAGACCCAGTACTTC,CAPREETQYF
few,NA,TRBJ2-7,TRBV6-2/TRBV6-3,TGTGCCAGCAGTTACAGGGTGGACGAGCAGTACTTC,CASSYRVDEQYF
many,NA,TRBJ2-7,TRBV27,TGTGCCAGCAGTGCCCAGGGTTCCTACGAGCAGTACTTC,CASSAQGSYEQYF
NA,TRBD2,TRBJ2-3,TRBV7-2,TGTGCCAGCATTCGGACTAGCGGGGGGCGGTCGAATACGCAGTATTTT,CASIRTSGGRSNTQYF
NA,NA,TRBJ1-2,TRBV4-3,TGCGCCAGCAGCCAAGAAAAGGTTATCGGCTCACAAAGGGGCTACACCTTC,CASSQEKVIGSQRGYTF
NA,NA,TRBJ1-4,TRBV25-1,TGTGCCAGCAGGTCCGGGGCCGAAGAAAAACTGTTTTTT,CASRSGAEEKLFF
few,TRBD1,TRBJ2-7,TRBV20-1,TGCAGTGCTAGAGACCCGAGACAGGGCTCCTACGAGCAGTACTTC,CSARDPRQGSYEQYF
few,NA,TRBJ2-6,TRBV6-6,TGTGCCAGCACCGAATGGATCTCTGGGGCCAACGTCCTGACTTTC,CASTEWISGANVLTF
NA,TRBD1,TRBJ1-2,TRBV20-1,TGCAGTGCCTCGGGACAGGGGGCAACTAACTATGGCTACACCTTC,CSASGQGATNYGYTF
few,NA,TRBJ2-3,TRBV7-9,TGTGCCAGCACCTCAGTTCCAGATACGCAGTATTTT,CASTSVPDTQYF
NA,TRBD1,TRBJ2-7,TRBV5-4,TGTGCCAGCAGCCTACCGGGACAGGGATTCTACGAGCAGTACTTC,CASSLPGQGFYEQYF
few,NA,TRBJ1-6,TRBV7-2,TGTGCCAGCAGCTTTTGGGGACGGAATTCACCCCTCCACTTT,CASSFWGRNSPLHF
many,NA,TRBJ2-1,TRBV6-6,TGTGCCAGCAGTTACTCGCAGGGCTCCTACAATGAGCAGTTCTTC,CASSYSQGSYNEQFF
few,NA,TRBJ1-5,TRBV25-1,TGTGCCAGCAGTGGAGATACAGGGAATCAGCCCCAGCATTTT,CASSGDTGNQPQHF
many,NA,TRBJ1-2,TRBV7-8,TGTGCCAGCAGCTTGGAAGGATTACTCGTTCGGAGGCGCGCTAACTATGGCTACACCTTC,CASSLEGLLVRRRANYGYTF
NA,TRBD1,TRBJ2-1,TRBV24-1,TGTGCCACCAGTCTCTCAGGGGACAGGGGCCGGGATGAGCAGTTCTTC,CATSLSGDRGRDEQFF
many,TRBD2,TRBJ2-5,TRBV18,TGTGCCAGCTCATCCGGGACTAGCTTGCAAGAGACCCAGTACTTC,CASSSGTSLQETQYF
NA,NA,TRBJ1-1,TRBV12-5,TGTGCTAGTGGTTTGCTGGGGGGGGAGACTGAAGCTTTCTTT,CASGLLGGETEAFF
NA,NA,TRBJ1-6,TRBV4-3,TGCGCCAGCAGCCAAGTTTCACAGATATCACCCCTCCACTTT,CASSQVSQISPLHF
many,TRBD1,TRBJ2-2,TRBV5-1,TGCGCCAGCAGCTTGGGGAAGGACAGGGCTTCGACCGGGGAGCTGTTTTTT,CASSLGKDRASTGELFF
few,NA,TRBJ2-3,TRBV4-3,TGCGCCAGCAGCCAAGAATTCGGGGTTAGCACAGATACGCAGTATTTT,CASSQEFGVSTDTQYF
many,NA,TRBJ1-2,TRBV3-1,TGTGCCAGCAGCCAAGAAGCCGGTGGTGGCTACACCTTC,CASSQEAGGGYTF
NA,TRBD1,TRBJ2-1,TRBV12-3/TRBV12-4,TGTGCCAGCAGTTCTCGGACAGGATCCTACAATGAGCAGTTCTTC,CASSSRTGSYNEQFF
NA,NA,TRBJ2-5,TRBV7-8,TGTGCCAGCAGAGTCCCCCGGGGGCCCAGGACCCAGTACTTC,CASRVPRGPRTQYF
many,TRBD2,TRBJ2-5,TRBV7-2,TGTGCCAGCAGCCGGGGGGGGTCAGGGGAGACCCAGTACTTC,CASSRGGSGETQYF
few,TRBD2,TRBJ2-2,TRBV11-1,TGTGCCAGCACCCCTCGTGCAGCGGGGGGCACCGGGGAGCTGTTTTTT,CASTPRAAGGTGELFF